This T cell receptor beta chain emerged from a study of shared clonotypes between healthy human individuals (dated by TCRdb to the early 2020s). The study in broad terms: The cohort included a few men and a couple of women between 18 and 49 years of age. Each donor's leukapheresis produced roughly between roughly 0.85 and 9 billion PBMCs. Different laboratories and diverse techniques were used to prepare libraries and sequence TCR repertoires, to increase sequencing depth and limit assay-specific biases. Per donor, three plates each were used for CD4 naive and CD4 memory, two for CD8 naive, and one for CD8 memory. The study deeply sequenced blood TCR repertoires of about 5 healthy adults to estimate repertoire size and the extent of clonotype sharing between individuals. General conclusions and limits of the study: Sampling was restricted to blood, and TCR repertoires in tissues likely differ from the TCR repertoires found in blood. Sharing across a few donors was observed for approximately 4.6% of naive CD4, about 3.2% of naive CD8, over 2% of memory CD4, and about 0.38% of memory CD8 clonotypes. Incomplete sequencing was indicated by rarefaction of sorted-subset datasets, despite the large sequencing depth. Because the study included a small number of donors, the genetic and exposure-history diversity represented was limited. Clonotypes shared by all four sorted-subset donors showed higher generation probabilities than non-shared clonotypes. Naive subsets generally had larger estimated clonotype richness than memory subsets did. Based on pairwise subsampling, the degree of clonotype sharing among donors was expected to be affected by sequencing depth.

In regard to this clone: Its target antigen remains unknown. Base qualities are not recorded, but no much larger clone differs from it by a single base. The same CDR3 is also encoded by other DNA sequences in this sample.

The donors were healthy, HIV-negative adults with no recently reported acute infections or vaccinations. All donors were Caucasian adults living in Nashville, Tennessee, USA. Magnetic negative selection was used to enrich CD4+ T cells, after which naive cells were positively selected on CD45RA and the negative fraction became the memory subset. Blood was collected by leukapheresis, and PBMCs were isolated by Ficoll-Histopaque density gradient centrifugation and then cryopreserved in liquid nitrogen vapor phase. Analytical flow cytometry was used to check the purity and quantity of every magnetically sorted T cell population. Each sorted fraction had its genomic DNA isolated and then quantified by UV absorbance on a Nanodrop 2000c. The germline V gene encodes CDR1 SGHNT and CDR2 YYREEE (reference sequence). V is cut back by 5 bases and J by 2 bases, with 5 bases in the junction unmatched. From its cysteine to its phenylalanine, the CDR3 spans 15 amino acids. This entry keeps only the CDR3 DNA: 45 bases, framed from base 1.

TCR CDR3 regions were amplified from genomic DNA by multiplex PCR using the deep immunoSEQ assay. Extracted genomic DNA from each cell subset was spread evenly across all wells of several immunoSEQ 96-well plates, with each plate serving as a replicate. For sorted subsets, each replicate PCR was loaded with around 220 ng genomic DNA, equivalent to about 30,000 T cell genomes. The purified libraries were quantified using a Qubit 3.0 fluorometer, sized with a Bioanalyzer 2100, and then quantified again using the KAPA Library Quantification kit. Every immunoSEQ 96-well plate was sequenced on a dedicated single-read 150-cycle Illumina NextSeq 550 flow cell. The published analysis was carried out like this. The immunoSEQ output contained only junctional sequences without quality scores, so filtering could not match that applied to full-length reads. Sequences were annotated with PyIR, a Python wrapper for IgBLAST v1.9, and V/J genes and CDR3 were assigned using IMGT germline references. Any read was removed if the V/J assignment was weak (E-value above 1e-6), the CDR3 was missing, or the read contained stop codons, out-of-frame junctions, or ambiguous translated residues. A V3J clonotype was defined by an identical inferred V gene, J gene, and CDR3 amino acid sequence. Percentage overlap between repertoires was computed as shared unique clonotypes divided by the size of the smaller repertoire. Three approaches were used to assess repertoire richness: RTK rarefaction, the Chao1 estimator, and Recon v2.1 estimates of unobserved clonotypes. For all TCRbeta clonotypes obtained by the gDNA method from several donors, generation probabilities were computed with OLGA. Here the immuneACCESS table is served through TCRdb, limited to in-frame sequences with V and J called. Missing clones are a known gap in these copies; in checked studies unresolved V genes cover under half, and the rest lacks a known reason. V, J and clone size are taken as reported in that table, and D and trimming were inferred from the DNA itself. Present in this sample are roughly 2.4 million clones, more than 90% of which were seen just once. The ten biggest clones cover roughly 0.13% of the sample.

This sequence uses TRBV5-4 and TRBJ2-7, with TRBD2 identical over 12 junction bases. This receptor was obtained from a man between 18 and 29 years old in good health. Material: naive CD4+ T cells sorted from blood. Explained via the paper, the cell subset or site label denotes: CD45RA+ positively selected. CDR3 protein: CASSSGLAGPYEQYF. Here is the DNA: TGTGCCAGCAGTTCCGGACTAGCGGGGCCCTACGAGCAGTACTTC.